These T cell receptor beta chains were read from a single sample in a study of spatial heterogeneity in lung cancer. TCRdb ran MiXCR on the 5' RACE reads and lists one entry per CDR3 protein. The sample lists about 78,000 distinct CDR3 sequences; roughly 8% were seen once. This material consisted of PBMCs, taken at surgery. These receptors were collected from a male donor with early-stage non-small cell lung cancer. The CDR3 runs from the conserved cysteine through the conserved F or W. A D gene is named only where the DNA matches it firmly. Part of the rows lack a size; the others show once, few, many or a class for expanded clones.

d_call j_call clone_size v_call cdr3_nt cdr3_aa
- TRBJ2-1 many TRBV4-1 TGCGCCAGCAGCCAAGTGGTTTTTGAGGGACGACGAACCAATGAGCAGTTCTTC CASSQVVFEGRRTNEQFF
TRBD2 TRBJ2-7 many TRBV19 TGTGCCAGTAGTTACCGGGGGGTGAGGTCCTACGAGCAGTACTTC CASSYRGVRSYEQYF
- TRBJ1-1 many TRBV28 TGTGCCAGCATGAGCGACCGAGAAATGAACACTGAAGCTTTCTTT CASMSDREMNTEAFF
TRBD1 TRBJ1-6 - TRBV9 TGTGCCAGCAGCACCGGGCCAGGGGGAAACTATAATTCACCCCTCCACTTT CASSTGPGGNYNSPLHF
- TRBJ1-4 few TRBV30 TGTGCCTGGAGTAGGACAGCAACTAATGAAAAACTGTTTTTT CAWSRTATNEKLFF
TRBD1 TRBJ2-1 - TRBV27 TGTGCCAGCACCCGACAGGGGGCTTTCCATGAGCAGTTCTTC CASTRQGAFHEQFF
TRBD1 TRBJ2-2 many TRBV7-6 TGTGCCAGCAGCTGGATACAGGGGGAGAACACCGGGGAGCTGTTTTTT CASSWIQGENTGELFF
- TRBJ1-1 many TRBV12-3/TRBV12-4 TGTGCCAGCAGTTCCGGGGTTCTTGAAGCTTTCTTT CASSSGVLEAFF
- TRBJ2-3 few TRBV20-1 TGCAGTGCTAGTTTTCCGGACAGACCCGCGGAAGATACGCAGTATTTT CSASFPDRPAEDTQYF
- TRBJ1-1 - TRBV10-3 TGTGCCATCAGTGACAGAGAACCGAGGAACACTGAAGCTTTCTTT CAISDREPRNTEAFF
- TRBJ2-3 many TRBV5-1 TGCGCCAGCAGCTTGGGCGTGAGCCCCTTCACAGATACGCAGTATTTT CASSLGVSPFTDTQYF
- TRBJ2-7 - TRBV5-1 TGCGCCAGCAGCCTCTTAGACAGCACGCACTACGAGCAGTACTTC CASSLLDSTHYEQYF
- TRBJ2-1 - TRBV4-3 TGCGCCAGCAGCCAAGATAGGGGACCTAAGGATGAGCAGTTCTTC CASSQDRGPKDEQFF
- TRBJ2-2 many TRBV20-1 TGCAGTGCTAGAGAGGCGAGGGGGGCCGGGGAGCTGTTTTTT CSAREARGAGELFF
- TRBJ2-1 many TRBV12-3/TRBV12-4 TGTGCCAGCAGCATTAGCGGTTCCTACAATGAGCAGTTCTTC CASSISGSYNEQFF
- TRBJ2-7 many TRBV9 TGTGCCAGCAGCCTACAGACAGGGTCCGACGGGGGCGAGCAGTACTTC CASSLQTGSDGGEQYF
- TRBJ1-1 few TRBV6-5 TGTGCCAGCAGTTCCGACCTCGGCAGCCCTGAAGCTTTCTTT CASSSDLGSPEAFF
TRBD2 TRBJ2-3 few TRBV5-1 TGCGCCAGCAGCTCCGGGACTAGATCAGATACGCAGTATTTT CASSSGTRSDTQYF
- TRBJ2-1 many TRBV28 TGTGCCAGCAGTTTCGGACGCATCTCCTACAATGAGCAGTTCTTC CASSFGRISYNEQFF
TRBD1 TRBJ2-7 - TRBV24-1 TGTGCCACCAGTGATCGGACAGGGGGCAACGAGCAGTACTTC CATSDRTGGNEQYF
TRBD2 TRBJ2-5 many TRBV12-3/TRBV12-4 TGTGCCAGCAGTTTTGCCGTGGGACTAGCGGGCCCGCCCGTGGAGACCCAGTACTTC CASSFAVGLAGPPVETQYF
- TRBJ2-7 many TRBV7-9 TGTGCCAGCAGGGAGGGACTCTACGAGCAGTACTTC CASREGLYEQYF
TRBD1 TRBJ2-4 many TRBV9 TGTGCCTCAGGACAGGGGGCGGGAGCCAAAAACATTCAGTACTTC CASGQGAGAKNIQYF
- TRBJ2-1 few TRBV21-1 TGTGCCAGCAGCAAAGGACGTCGGGGATGGGCCTACAATGAGCAGTTCTTC CASSKGRRGWAYNEQFF
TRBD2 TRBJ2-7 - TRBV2 TGTGCCAGCAGTAAGGAACTAGCGCTCGCCTACGAGCAGTACTTC CASSKELALAYEQYF
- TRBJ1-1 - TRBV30 TGTGCCTGGAGTGTAGACTCCACTGAAGCTTTCTTT CAWSVDSTEAFF
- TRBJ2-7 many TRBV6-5 TGTGCCAGCAGTTACTCGGGTCTGAGGGAGCAGTACTTC CASSYSGLREQYF
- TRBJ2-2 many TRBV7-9 TGTGCCAGCAGCTTACGCGGGCAGGGTTATCGACCCGGGGAGCTGTTTTTT CASSLRGQGYRPGELFF
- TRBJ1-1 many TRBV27 TGTGCCAGCAGTTCATCGCAGTTACTTGAACAGGGCGGTGAAGCTTTCTTT CASSSSQLLEQGGEAFF
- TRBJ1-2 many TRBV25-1 TGTGCCAGCAGTGAATTGGGTCTACTCTATGGCTACACCTTC CASSELGLLYGYTF
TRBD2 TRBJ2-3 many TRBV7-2 TGTGCCAGCACCGGGACTAGCGGGAGTCCCACAGATACGCAGTATTTT CASTGTSGSPTDTQYF
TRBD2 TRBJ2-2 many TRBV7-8 TGTGCCAGCAGCCCACGACTAGCGGGTTACACCGGGGAGCTGTTTTTT CASSPRLAGYTGELFF
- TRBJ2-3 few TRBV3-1 TGTGCCAGCAGCCCCTTTGCGACAGAGCTAGAGGGAGATACGCAGTATTTT CASSPFATELEGDTQYF
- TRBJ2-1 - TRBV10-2 TGCGCCAGCAGTGGTGCCGGCCCATCCTACAATGAGCAGTTCTTC CASSGAGPSYNEQFF
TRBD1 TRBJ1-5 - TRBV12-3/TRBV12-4 TGTGCCAGCAGTTTAGCGCAGGGGGAGAATCAGCCCCAGCATTTT CASSLAQGENQPQHF
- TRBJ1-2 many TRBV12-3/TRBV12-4 TGTGCCAGCAGTCCGAGGGTTCTCTATGGCTACACCTTC CASSPRVLYGYTF
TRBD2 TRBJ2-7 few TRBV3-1 TGTGCCAGCAGCCCCCGACGGGGAGGGGTCGAGCAGTACTTC CASSPRRGGVEQYF
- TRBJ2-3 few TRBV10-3 TGTGCCATCAGTGGGACAGAAGATACGCAGTATTTT CAISGTEDTQYF
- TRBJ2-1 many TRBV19 TGTGCCAGTAGTGACCTTTGGGGTAATGAGCAGTTCTTC CASSDLWGNEQFF
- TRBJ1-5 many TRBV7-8 TGTGCCAGCAGATTGGCCTTCAATCAGCCCCAGCATTTT CASRLAFNQPQHF
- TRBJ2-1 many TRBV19 TGTGCCAGTCAACAGGGCCTGCTCTACAATGAGCAGTTCTTC CASQQGLLYNEQFF
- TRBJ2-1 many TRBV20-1 TGCAGTAAGAAGACCCCGGGAGTCGTCAATGAGCAGTTCTTC CSKKTPGVVNEQFF